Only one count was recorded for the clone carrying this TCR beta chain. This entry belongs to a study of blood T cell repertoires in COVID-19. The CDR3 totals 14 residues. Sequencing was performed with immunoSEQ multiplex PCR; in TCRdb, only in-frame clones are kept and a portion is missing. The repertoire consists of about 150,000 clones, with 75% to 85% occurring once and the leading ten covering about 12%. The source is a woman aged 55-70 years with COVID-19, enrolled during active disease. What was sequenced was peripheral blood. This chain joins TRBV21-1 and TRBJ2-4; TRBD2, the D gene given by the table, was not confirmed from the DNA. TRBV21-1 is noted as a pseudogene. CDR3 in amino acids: CASSKASAKNIQYF. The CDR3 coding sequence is TGTGCCAGCAGCAAAGCGAGTGCCAAAAACATTCAGTACTTC.